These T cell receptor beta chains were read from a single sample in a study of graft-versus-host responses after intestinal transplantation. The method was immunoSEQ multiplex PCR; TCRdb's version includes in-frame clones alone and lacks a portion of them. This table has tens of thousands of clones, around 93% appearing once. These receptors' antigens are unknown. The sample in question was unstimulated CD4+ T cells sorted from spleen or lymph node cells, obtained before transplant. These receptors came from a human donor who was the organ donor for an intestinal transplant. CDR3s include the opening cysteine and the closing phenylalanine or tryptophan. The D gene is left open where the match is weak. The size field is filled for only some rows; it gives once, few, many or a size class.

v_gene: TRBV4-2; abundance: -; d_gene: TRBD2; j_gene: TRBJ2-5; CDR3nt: TGTGCCAGCAGCCGAGCGACCGGGACTAGCGTTGCGACCCAGTACTTC; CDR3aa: CASSRATGTSVATQYF
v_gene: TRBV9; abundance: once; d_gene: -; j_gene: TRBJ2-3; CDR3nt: TGTGCCAGCAGCCCCCCCTACGGGATCACAGATACGCAGTATTTT; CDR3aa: CASSPPYGITDTQYF
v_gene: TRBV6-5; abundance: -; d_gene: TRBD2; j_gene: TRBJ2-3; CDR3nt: TGTGCCAGCTCAAGGCTAGCGGGGGGCACAGATACGCAGTATTTT; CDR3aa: CASSRLAGGTDTQYF
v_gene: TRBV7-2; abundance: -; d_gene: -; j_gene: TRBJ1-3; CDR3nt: TGTGCCAGCAGCTTACGGGATGGAAACACCACATATTTT; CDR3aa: CASSLRDGNTTYF
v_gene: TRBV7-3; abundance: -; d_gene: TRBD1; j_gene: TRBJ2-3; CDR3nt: TGTGCCAGCAGCTTAACCAGGGGGCGCACAGATACGCAGTATTTT; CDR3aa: CASSLTRGRTDTQYF
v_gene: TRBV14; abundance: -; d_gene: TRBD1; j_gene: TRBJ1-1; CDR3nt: TGTGCCAGCAGCGCCCGTCGGACAGGGGAGAACACTGAAGCTTTCTTT; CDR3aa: CASSARRTGENTEAFF
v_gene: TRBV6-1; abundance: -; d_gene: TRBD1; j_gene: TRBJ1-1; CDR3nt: TGTGCCAGCAGTGATGGGGACAGGGCTTTTAATTTTATCAAGTGGACTGAAGCTTTCTTT; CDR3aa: CASSDGDRAFNFIKWTEAFF
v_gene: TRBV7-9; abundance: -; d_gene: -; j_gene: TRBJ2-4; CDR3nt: TGTGCCAGCAGCTTTAGCTGGGGCGTCCTGGCCAAAAACATTCAGTACTTC; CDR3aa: CASSFSWGVLAKNIQYF
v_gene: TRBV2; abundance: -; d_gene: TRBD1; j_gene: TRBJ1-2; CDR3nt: TGTGCCAGCAGTGAGACAGGGTACAGTGGCTACACCTTC; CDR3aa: CASSETGYSGYTF
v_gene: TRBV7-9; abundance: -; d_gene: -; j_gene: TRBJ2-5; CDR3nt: TGTGCCAGCAGCTTTGCTAGAGAGACCCAGTACTTC; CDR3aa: CASSFARETQYF
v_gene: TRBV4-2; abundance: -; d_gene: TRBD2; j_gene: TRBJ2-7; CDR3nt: TGTGCCAGCAGCCTTCAAGCGGGAGTCTCCGAGCAGTACTTC; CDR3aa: CASSLQAGVSEQYF
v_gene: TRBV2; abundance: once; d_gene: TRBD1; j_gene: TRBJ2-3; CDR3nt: TGTGCCAGCAGGACAGGGTCAGATACGCAGTATTTT; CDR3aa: CASRTGSDTQYF
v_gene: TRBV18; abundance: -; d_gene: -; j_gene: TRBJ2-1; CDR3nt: TGTGCCAGCTCACCACTCGAAGGCGGTCGGGGGATATGGAATGAGCAGTTCTTC; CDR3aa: CASSPLEGGRGIWNEQFF
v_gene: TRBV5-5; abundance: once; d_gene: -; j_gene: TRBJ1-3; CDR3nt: TGTGCCAGCAGCTTAAGGCGGGCTGGAAACACCATATATTTT; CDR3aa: CASSLRRAGNTIYF
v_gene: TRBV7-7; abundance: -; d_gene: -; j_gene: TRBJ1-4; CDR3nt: TGTGCTAGCAGCTTAGGGGCCGGGACTGGAAATGAAAAACTGTTTTTT; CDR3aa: CASSLGAGTGNEKLFF
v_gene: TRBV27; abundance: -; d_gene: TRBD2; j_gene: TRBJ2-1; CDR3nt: TGTGCCAGCAGTCGGGCGGGAGGGCCCGAAAATGAGCAGTTCTTC; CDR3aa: CASSRAGGPENEQFF
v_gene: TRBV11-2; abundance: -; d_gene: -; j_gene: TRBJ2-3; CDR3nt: TGTGCCAGCAGCTTAGGTATCGATACGCAGTATTTT; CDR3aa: CASSLGIDTQYF
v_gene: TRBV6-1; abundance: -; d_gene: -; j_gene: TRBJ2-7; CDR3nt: TGTGCCAGCAGTGTCCGGACAGCCTACGAGCAGTACTTC; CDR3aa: CASSVRTAYEQYF
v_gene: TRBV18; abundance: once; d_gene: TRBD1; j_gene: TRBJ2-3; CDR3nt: TGTGCCAGCTCATCCTCTGACAGGGCGGGAGATACGCAGTATTTT; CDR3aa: CASSSSDRAGDTQYF
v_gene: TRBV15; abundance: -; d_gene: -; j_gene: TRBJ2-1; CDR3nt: TGTGCCACCAGCAGAGAGGTAGTTTCCTTCAATGAGCAGTTCTTC; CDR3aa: CATSREVVSFNEQFF
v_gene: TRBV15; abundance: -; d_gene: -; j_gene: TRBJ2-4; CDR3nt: TGTGCCACCAGCAGAGTGGGGACTGTAAACATTCAGTACTTC; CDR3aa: CATSRVGTVNIQYF
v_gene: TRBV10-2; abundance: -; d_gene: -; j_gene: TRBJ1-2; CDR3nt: TGCGCCAGCAGGGTCCCGGGTAACTATGGCTACACCTTC; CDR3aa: CASRVPGNYGYTF
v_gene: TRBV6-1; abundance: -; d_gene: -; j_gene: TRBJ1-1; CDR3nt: TGTGCCAGCAGTGTCAGGGAGAACACTGAAGCTTTCTTT; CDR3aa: CASSVRENTEAFF
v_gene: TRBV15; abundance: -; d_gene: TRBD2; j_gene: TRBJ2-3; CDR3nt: TGTGCCACCAGCAGAGATTTAGGTGCTAGCGGGGATGCGGAGTATTTT; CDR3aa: CATSRDLGASGDAEYF
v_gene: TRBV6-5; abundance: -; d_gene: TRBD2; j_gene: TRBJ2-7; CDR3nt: TGTGCCAGCAGTCGGGGGGGACTAGTAACTTACGAGCAGTACTTC; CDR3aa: CASSRGGLVTYEQYF
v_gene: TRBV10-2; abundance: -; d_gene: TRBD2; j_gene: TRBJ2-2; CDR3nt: TGCGCCAGCTTTGGCCGGGGGGGGAACACCGGGGAGCTGTTTTTT; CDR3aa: CASFGRGGNTGELFF
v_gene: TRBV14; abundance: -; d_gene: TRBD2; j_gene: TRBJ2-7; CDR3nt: TGTGCCAGCAGCCAGAGACTAGCGGGATCCGAGCAGTACTTC; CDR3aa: CASSQRLAGSEQYF
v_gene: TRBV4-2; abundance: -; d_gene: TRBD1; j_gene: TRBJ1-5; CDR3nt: TGTGCCAGCAGCCAACAACACACAGGGGATCAGCCCCAGCATTTT; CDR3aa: CASSQQHTGDQPQHF
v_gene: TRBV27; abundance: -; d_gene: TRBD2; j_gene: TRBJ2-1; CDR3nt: TGTGCCAGCAGTGGGTTGGGCGGGAGGGCCTTCTTGAGAAATGAGCAGTTCTTC; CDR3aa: CASSGLGGRAFLRNEQFF
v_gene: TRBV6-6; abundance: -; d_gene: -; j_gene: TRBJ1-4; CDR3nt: TGTGCCAGCAGCCGCCTATACAATGAAAAACTGTTTTTT; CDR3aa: CASSRLYNEKLFF
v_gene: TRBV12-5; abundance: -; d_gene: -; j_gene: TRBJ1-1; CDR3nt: TGTGCTAGTGGTTTGGTACCGGGAGGCACAGCTTTCTTT; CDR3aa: CASGLVPGGTAFF
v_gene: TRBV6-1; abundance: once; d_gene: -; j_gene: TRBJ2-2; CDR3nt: TGTGCCAGCAGTGCTCCTGGGTCGTACCTAGGCACCGGGGAGCTGTTTTTT; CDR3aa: CASSAPGSYLGTGELFF
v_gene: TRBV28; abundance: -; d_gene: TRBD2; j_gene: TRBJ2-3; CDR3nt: TGTGCCAGCAGTCCCCATAGCGGGAGAGGAAGTACGCAGTATTTT; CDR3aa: CASSPHSGRGSTQYF
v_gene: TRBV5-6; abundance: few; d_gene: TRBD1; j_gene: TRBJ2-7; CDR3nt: TGTGCCAGCAGCTCGGACAGGAATTGGTACGAGCAGTACTTC; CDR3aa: CASSSDRNWYEQYF
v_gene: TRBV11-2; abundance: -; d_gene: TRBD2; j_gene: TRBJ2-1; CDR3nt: TGTGCCAGCAGCTTACATTACGGTAGCGGGAGGGCCGATGAGCAGTTCTTC; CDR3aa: CASSLHYGSGRADEQFF
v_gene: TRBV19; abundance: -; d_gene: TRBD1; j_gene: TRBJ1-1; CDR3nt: TGTGCCAGTAGTACACAGGGGCGTCGACGGGTGACTTTCTTT; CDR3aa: CASSTQGRRRVTFF
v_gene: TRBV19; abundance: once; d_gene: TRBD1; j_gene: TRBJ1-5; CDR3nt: TGTGCCAGTAGTATTGGACAGGGGAGAGAGCCCCAGCATTTT; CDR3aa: CASSIGQGREPQHF